These 21 T cell receptor beta chains were all obtained from the same sample, sequenced in a study of T cell responses to AZD1222 COVID-19 vaccine. The data were produced by immunoSEQ multiplex PCR, yet TCRdb's version contains in-frame clones alone and is incomplete. The sample holds about 140,000 clones, approximately 92% seen once. The input for sequencing was peripheral blood, taken 28 days after the second AZD1222 dose. These receptors all stem from an adult who received the AZD1222 COVID-19 vaccine.

This chain links TRBV18 with TRBJ2-3; no clear D gene. V lost 3 bases, J lost 3 bases, and 7 bases lay in between. This CDR3 is 13 amino acids long. The V gene's germline CDR1 is KGHSH and CDR2 LQKENI. The CDR3 region has the DNA TGTGCCAGCTCACCCCAGGAAACAGATACGCAGTATTTT. Encoded protein: CASSPQETDTQYF. Drawing the rest from reference TRBV18 and TRBJ2-3, the complete variable domain is NAGVMQNPRHLVRRRGQEARLRCSPMKGHSHVYWYRQLPEEGLKFMVYLQKENIIDESGMPKERFSAEFPKEGPSILRIQQVVRGDSAAYFCASSPQETDTQYFGPGTRLTVL.

The rearrangement uses TRBV6-1 and TRBJ2-2; D is unresolved. V was cut by 2 bases and J by 3 bases, with 4 bases left in between. The CDR3 runs to 13 residues. Germline V CDR1 and CDR2: MNHNS, SASEGT. The CDR3 DNA sequence: TGTGCCAGCAGTGAACGGGACACCGGGGAGCTGTTTTTT. Amino acid sequence: CASSERDTGELFF.

This clone is a singleton in its sample. The CDR3 nucleotides read TGTGCCAGTAGTCTCGGGGGCTCCTACAATGAGCAGTTCTTC. Translated, it gives CASSLGGSYNEQFF. The chain couples TRBV19 to TRBJ2-1; TRBD2 might be the D (6 bases). The CDR3 spans 14 residues. Trimming removed 5 bases from V and 0 bases from J, with 8 bases in between. Germline V CDR1 and CDR2: LNHDA, SQIVND (reference sequence).

DNA of the CDR3: TGTGCCAGCAGCTCCACTCGGGAGGGCTACGAGCAGTACTTC. It is translated as CASSSTREGYEQYF. The rearrangement links TRBV9 to TRBJ2-7, with 8 bases lining up with TRBD2. Germline V gene lookup returns CDR1 SGDLS and CDR2 YYNGEE. Trimming at V came to 4 bases and at J to 3 bases, leaving 6 bases not matched to a gene. The CDR3 spans 14 residues.

The CDR3 nucleotides are TGTGCCAGCAGCTTGGCGAACAATGAGCAGTTCTTC. It encodes CASSLANNEQFF. The chain carries TRBV5-6 and TRBJ2-1, with D hard to call. CDR3 length equals 12 residues. Per the germline V gene, CDR1 is SGHDT and CDR2 is YYEEEE. The ends were cut back, 0 bases at V and 5 bases at J, with 3 bases in the middle.

This chain joins TRBV11-1 and TRBJ2-1; D not certain. This CDR3 is built from 13 residues. The germline V gene encodes CDR1 SGHAT and CDR2 FQDESV (reference sequence). Trimming stripped 5 bases from V and 0 bases from J, with 5 bases between. In DNA form, the CDR3 reads TGTGCCAGCAGCAGGTACTCCTACAATGAGCAGTTCTTC. Its protein product is CASSRYSYNEQFF. Looking up the rest from reference TRBV11-1 and TRBJ2-1 gives the full variable domain: EAEVAQSPRYKITEKSQAVAFWCDPISGHATLYWYRQILGQGPELLVQFQDESVVDDSQLPKDRFSAERLKGVDSTLKIQPAELGDSAMYLCASSRYSYNEQFFGPGTRLTVL.

The chain recombines TRBV5-6 with TRBJ2-7, with D perhaps TRBD2 (5 bases). The V gene lost 2 bases and the J gene lost 2 bases, with 11 bases spanning the gap. The CDR3 has 14 amino acids. Germline loops: CDR1 SGHDT, CDR2 YYEEEE. CDR3 in DNA: TGTGCCAGCAGCTTCGATTACGGGACCTACGAGCAGTACTTC. It yields the protein CASSFDYGTYEQYF. Full variable domain (remainder filled in from reference TRBV5-6 and TRBJ2-7): DAGVTQSPTHLIKTRGQQVTLRCSPKSGHDTVSWYQQALGQGPQFIFQYYEEEERQRGNFPDRFSGHQFPNYSSELNVNALLLGDSALYLCASSFDYGTYEQYFGPGTRLTVT.

The V and J genes are TRBV11-3 and TRBJ2-1, with D possibly TRBD2 on 6 matching bases. Germline values: CDR1 SGHNT, CDR2 YENEEA. Trimming shortened V by 1 base and J by 0 bases, and 7 bases separated the two germline ends. This CDR3 comprises 15 residues. CDR3 nucleotides: TGTGCCAGCAGCTTAGCCGGGAGCTCCTACAATGAGCAGTTCTTC. This gives the protein CASSLAGSSYNEQFF.

The chain recombines TRBV15 with TRBJ1-2; 8 nucleotides agree with TRBD1. Per the germline V gene, CDR1 is LNHNV and CDR2 is YYDKDF (reference sequence). Losses at the gene ends were 0 bases for V and 3 bases for J; bases not matched to a gene: 3. CDR3 length: 15 amino acids. CDR3 sequence reads: CATSREAQGDYGYTF. The CDR3 DNA reads TGTGCCACCAGCAGAGAGGCACAGGGGGACTATGGCTACACCTTC.

The J gene is TRBJ2-2, the V gene TRBV4-1, with 7 bases lining up with TRBD1. Germline V CDR1 and CDR2: MGHRA, YSYEKL. The V segment lost 3 bases and the J segment 1 base; nucleotides outside the gene matches: 5. CDR3 length: 16 residues. The CDR3 coding sequence is TGCGCCAGCAGCCATACCGGGACAGTGAACACCGGGGAGCTGTTTTTT. Residues: CASSHTGTVNTGELFF.

V gene TRBV28 combines with J gene TRBJ2-7; D remains ambiguous. Per the germline V gene, CDR1 is MDHEN and CDR2 is SYDVKM. The CDR3 is 14 residues long. The CDR3, as DNA: TGTGCTACCCAGTTTATACCTGGGAAATACGAGCAGTACTTC. Protein sequence: CATQFIPGKYEQYF.

The chain joins TRBV7-2 to TRBJ1-1; TRBD1 might be the D (6 bases). CDR1 is SGHTA, CDR2 FQGNSA, per germline. The CDR3 runs to 13 residues. V was cut by 3 bases and J by 5 bases, with 10 bases left in between. The CDR3 DNA reads as TGTGCCAGCAGCTTGGTTAGGGGGACTGAAGCTTTCTTT. Translation: CASSLVRGTEAFF. The full variable domain, completed using reference TRBV7-2 and TRBJ1-1, is GAGVSQSPSNKVTEKGKDVELRCDPISGHTALYWYRQSLGQGLEFLIYFQGNSAPDKSGLPSDRFSAERTGGSVSTLTIQRTQQEDSAVYLCASSLVRGTEAFFGQGTRLTVV.

The gene calls are TRBV11-2 and TRBJ2-7, with D uncertain. V shed 0 bases and J shed 0 bases, with 9 bases lying between them. In germline, CDR1 is SGHAT, CDR2 FQNNGV. The CDR3 extends over 15 amino acids. The CDR3 nucleotides are TGTGCCAGCAGCTTAGACCGGCAATTCTCCTACGAGCAGTACTTC. It translates to CASSLDRQFSYEQYF.

The genes are TRBV25-1 and TRBJ2-7; 12 positions match TRBD1. This CDR3 spans 15 amino acids. Germline trimming cut 4 bases from V and 4 bases from J; bases unmatched to any gene: 5. Germline assignment: CDR1 MGHDK and CDR2 SYGVNS. For the CDR3, the DNA is TGTGCCAGCAGTGGTCCGGGACAGGGGGCTTACGAGCAGTACTTC. Its translation is CASSGPGQGAYEQYF.

In DNA form, the CDR3 reads TGTGCCTGGAATAGCCAGAGGAACACTGAAGCTTTCTTT. It is translated as CAWNSQRNTEAFF. This chain uses TRBV30 with TRBJ1-1; D gene ambiguous. Trimming removed 4 bases from V and 1 base from J, with 10 bases in between. Germline values: CDR1 GTSNPN, CDR2 SVGIG (reference sequence). This CDR3 is 13 amino acids long. Full variable domain (remainder filled in from reference TRBV30 and TRBJ1-1): SQTIHQWPATLVQPVGSPLSLECTVEGTSNPNLYWYRQAAGRGLQLLFYSVGIGQISSEVPQNLSASRPQDRQFILSSKKLLLSDSGFYLCAWNSQRNTEAFFGQGTRLTVV.

The rearrangement joins TRBV28 to TRBJ1-4; TRBD1 is a possible D gene (5 bases). The CDR3 length is 12 residues. V shed 6 bases and J shed 11 bases, with 13 bases lying between them. Germline V gene lookup returns CDR1 MDHEN and CDR2 SYDVKM. The CDR3, as DNA: TGTGCCAGCAGCCCAAAGGGGAGGAAACTGTTTTTT. It yields the protein CASSPKGRKLFF.

The chain has TRBV2 and TRBJ2-3; D may be TRBD2 (7 bases). There are 13 residues in the CDR3. Trimming cost V 6 bases and J 3 bases, with 10 bases left between them. CDR1 and CDR2 from the germline V gene are SNHLY and FYNNEI. CDR3 loop: CASRGRGTDTQYF. The CDR3 DNA reads as TGTGCCAGCAGGGGGAGGGGGACAGATACGCAGTATTTT.

This chain connects TRBV6-5 to TRBJ2-2; no clear D gene. Trimming stripped 7 bases from V and 2 bases from J, with 14 bases between. CDR1 MNHEY and CDR2 SVGAGI come from the germline V gene. The length of the CDR3 is 15 residues. CDR3 nucleotides: TGTGCCAGCAAGGGCAGGCGACGAAACACCGGGGAGCTGTTTTTT. Its translation is CASKGRRRNTGELFF.

The chain links TRBV11-2 to TRBJ2-6; D uncertain. This CDR3 region has 16 residues. Deletions cut 0 bases from V and 0 bases from J, with 6 bases between. The germline V gene encodes CDR1 SGHAT and CDR2 FQNNGV. CDR3 sequence (DNA): TGTGCCAGCAGCTTAGACCGATACTCTGGGGCCAACGTCCTGACTTTC. Encoded protein: CASSLDRYSGANVLTF.

The chain combines TRBV5-5 with TRBJ1-1, with no clear D. CDR3 length: 13 residues. V was shortened by 4 bases and J by 3 bases, with 10 bases between the two germline ends. Germline-derived CDR1 and CDR2 are SGHKS and YYEKEE (reference sequence). The CDR3 DNA reads as TGTGCCAGCAGCGGCGGAGGGTACACTGAAGCTTTCTTT. Amino acids: CASSGGGYTEAFF.

The chain employs TRBV29-1 and TRBJ1-1; 7 nucleotides align to TRBD1. The CDR3 sequence is 13 residues long. Losses at the gene ends were 7 bases for V and 0 bases for J; bases not matched to a gene: 5. The germline V gene encodes CDR1 SQVTM and CDR2 ANQGSEA. Written as DNA, the CDR3 is TGCAGCGGCAAGGGACAGATGAACACTGAAGCTTTCTTT. Protein: CSGKGQMNTEAFF.